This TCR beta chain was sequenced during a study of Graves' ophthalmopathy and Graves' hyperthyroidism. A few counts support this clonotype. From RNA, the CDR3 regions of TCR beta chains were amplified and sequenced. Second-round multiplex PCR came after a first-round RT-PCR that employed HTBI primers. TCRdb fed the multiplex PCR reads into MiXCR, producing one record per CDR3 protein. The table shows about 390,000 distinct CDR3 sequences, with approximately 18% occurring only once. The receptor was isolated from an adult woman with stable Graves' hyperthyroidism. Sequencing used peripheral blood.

DNA for the CDR3: TGCAGTGCGATACTAGCCGGACTTTACAATGAGCAGTTCTTC. Amino acids: CSAILAGLYNEQFF. The chain links TRBV20-1 to TRBJ2-1; weak D call: TRBD2 (6 bases). V lost 6 bases, J lost 4 bases, and 16 bases lay in between. Per germline, CDR1 DFQATT and CDR2 SNEGSKA (reference sequence). There are 14 residues in the CDR3.